Listed here are 26 T cell receptor beta chains from one sample, sequenced in a study of control samples from healthy donors and cancer patients. The method was immunoSEQ multiplex PCR; TCRdb's version includes in-frame clones alone and lacks a portion of them. The sample carries about 130,000 clones, 75% to 95% recorded once. Source material: blood. These TCRs come from a man between 35 and 55 years old in good health.

The genes are TRBV24-1 and TRBJ2-1, with D possibly TRBD1 on 5 matching bases. Trimming stripped 3 bases from V and 6 bases from J, with 17 bases between. Germline assignment: CDR1 KGHDR and CDR2 SFDVKD. The CDR3 consists of 16 residues. The CDR3 loop is CATSDPQGRAGNEQFF. CDR3 in DNA: TGTGCCACCAGTGATCCCCAGGGCCGAGCAGGCAATGAGCAGTTCTTC.

V is TRBV5-4 and J is TRBJ1-5; perhaps TRBD1 as D (5 bases). The V gene's germline CDR1 is SGHNT and CDR2 YYREEE (reference sequence). V dropped 4 bases and J dropped 6 bases, with 11 bases sitting between them. The CDR3 extends over 13 amino acids. CDR3 sequence: CASSTQGSQPQHF. The CDR3 DNA sequence: TGTGCCAGCAGCACCCAGGGAAGTCAGCCCCAGCATTTT.

This chain joins TRBV7-8 and TRBJ2-2, with a tentative D call TRBD1 (6 bases). V was shortened by 6 bases and J by 4 bases, with 15 bases between the two germline ends. The germline CDR1 and CDR2 sequences are SGHVS and FQNEAQ. CDR3 length: 15 amino acids. The CDR3 DNA reads as TGTGCCAGCAGTCTACAGGGTTTTCGCACCGGGGAGCTGTTTTTT. It specifies CASSLQGFRTGELFF.

This clone was seen only once. J is TRBJ1-6 and V is TRBV9; 7 bases match TRBD1. The CDR3 sequence is 15 residues long. With V trimmed by 3 bases and J by 9 bases, 9 bases remained unmatched. Germline V gene lookup returns CDR1 SGDLS and CDR2 YYNGEE. CDR3 sequence: CASSAPTGRASPLHF. CDR3 in DNA: TGTGCCAGCAGCGCTCCGACAGGGCGGGCTTCACCCCTCCACTTT.

The chain links TRBV19 to TRBJ1-2; D gene uncertain. The germline V gene has CDR1 LNHDA and CDR2 SQIVND (reference sequence). V lost 3 bases and J 4 bases, leaving 9 bases between the germline ends. The CDR3 runs 13 residues. The CDR3 DNA reads as TGTGCCAGTAGTATTATATACGCCTATGGCTACACCTTC. It encodes CASSIIYAYGYTF. Using reference TRBV19 and TRBJ1-2 for the parts outside the CDR3, the full variable domain is DGGITQSPKYLFRKEGQNVTLSCEQNLNHDAMYWYRQDPGQGLRLIYYSQIVNDFQKGDIAEGYSVSREKKESFPLTVTSAQKNPTAFYLCASSIIYAYGYTFGSGTRLTVV.

The rearrangement uses TRBV27 and TRBJ2-3; possibly TRBD1 for D (7 bases). Between the trimmed V and J ends, which lost 8 bases and 2 bases, there was a span of 17 bases. The germline gives CDR1 MNHEY, CDR2 SMNVEV (reference sequence). CDR3 length: 15 residues. The CDR3 reads CASARGRGDTDTQYF. CDR3 nucleotide sequence: TGTGCCAGCGCGAGGGGGCGGGGAGACACAGATACGCAGTATTTT.

This clone was recorded a few times. The chain employs TRBV6-1 and TRBJ1-4, with no clear D. The CDR3 is 14 amino acids. Germline V lookup: CDR1 MNHNS, CDR2 SASEGT. Trimming cost V 1 base and J 7 bases, with 10 bases left between them. The DNA for the CDR3 is TGTGCCAGCAGTGAAGGTCCGAGAGGTGAAAAACTGTTTTTT. Translated: CASSEGPRGEKLFF.

The chain is built from TRBV3-1 (or the pseudogene TRBV3-2) and TRBJ2-1; 7 positions agree with TRBD2. The CDR3 has 13 residues. The trim removed 5 bases at V and 9 bases at J, leaving 7 bases unmatched. Germline loops: CDR1 LGHDT, CDR2 YNNKEL (reference sequence). The CDR3 reads CASSYRDYSEQFF. In DNA, the CDR3 is TGTGCCAGCAGCTACCGGGACTACTCTGAGCAGTTCTTC.

The rearrangement joins TRBV5-1 to TRBJ1-4; D is uncertain. Germline V gene data show CDR1 as SGHRS and CDR2 as YFSETQ. The germline V and J ends were trimmed by 5 bases and 1 base, with 12 bases remaining between them. The CDR3 consists of 15 residues. This CDR3 reads CASRNPGETNEKLFF. The CDR3 nucleotides are TGCGCCAGCAGGAATCCGGGTGAAACTAATGAAAAACTGTTTTTT.

This clone was counted once. The rearrangement joins TRBV12-3 or TRBV12-4 to TRBJ1-2; 9 bases are shared with TRBD1. V was clipped by 5 bases and J by 8 bases; unmatched bases: 6. The CDR3 sequence is 13 residues long. The CDR3 sequence: CASSPRTGEGYTF. Here the CDR3 DNA reads TGTGCCAGCAGTCCCCGGACAGGGGAAGGCTACACCTTC.

This clone came up a few times. The chain is built from TRBV28 and TRBJ1-1, with TRBD1 matching over 7 bases. J gave up 3 bases and V 3 bases, and 10 bases lay outside the gene matches. The CDR3 has 16 amino acids. Germline-derived CDR1 and CDR2 are MDHEN and SYDVKM. CDR3 bases: TGTGCCAGCAGTTTCCCCGAGGGGGCTTGGGACACTGAAGCTTTCTTT. It codes for CASSFPEGAWDTEAFF.

This chain joins TRBV5-1 and TRBJ1-2; no clear D. Germline CDR1 is SGHRS and CDR2 is YFSETQ. V was trimmed by 0 bases and J by 4 bases, leaving 10 bases between them. CDR3 length equals 14 residues. The CDR3 nucleotides read TGCGCCAGCAGCTTGGCGACGGAGCGCTATGGCTACACCTTC. It specifies CASSLATERYGYTF.

The chain combines TRBV18 with TRBJ2-2; D gene ambiguous. This CDR3 region has 13 residues. Trimming stripped 6 bases from V and 5 bases from J, with 10 bases between. Germline V gene data show CDR1 as KGHSH and CDR2 as LQKENI. CDR3 loop: CASSGLRTGELFF. The CDR3 DNA reads as TGTGCCAGCTCGGGGTTGCGGACCGGGGAGCTGTTTTTT.

This clone was observed once. In nucleotides, the CDR3 is TGTGCCAGCAGCTCCCCGGGACAGGGGGCCTATAATTCACCCCTCCACTTT. Residues: CASSSPGQGAYNSPLHF. The rearrangement uses TRBV7-9 and TRBJ1-6; 11 nucleotides agree with TRBD1. This CDR3 spans 17 amino acids. Germline trimming cut 4 bases from V and 2 bases from J; bases unmatched to any gene: 4. Germline lookup yields CDR1 SEHNR and CDR2 FQNEAQ (reference sequence). The entire variable domain, with the rest obtained from reference TRBV7-9 and TRBJ1-6, is as follows: DTGVSQNPRHKITKRGQNVTFRCDPISEHNRLYWYRQTLGQGPEFLTYFQNEAQLEKSRLLSDRFSAERPKGSFSTLEIQRTEQGDSAMYLCASSSPGQGAYNSPLHFGNGTRLTVT.

This rearrangement joins TRBV19 to TRBJ2-5, with 7 bases lining up with TRBD1. CDR3 length equals 17 residues. The germline V gene encodes CDR1 LNHDA and CDR2 SQIVND (reference sequence). The V and J ends lost 4 bases and 1 base, in that order; junction bases with no gene match: 12. The CDR3 region has the DNA TGTGCCAGTAGTACCACCCTGGCGGCAGGGGGCCAAGAGACCCAGTACTTC. It translates to CASSTTLAAGGQETQYF.

V usage is TRBV12-3 or TRBV12-4 and J usage is TRBJ2-4, with 7 bases identical to TRBD2. After removal of 4 bases from V and 6 bases from J, the junction contained 3 bases not matched to a gene. The CDR3 runs 13 residues. CDR3 sequence reads: CASSSGLLNIQYF. The DNA of the CDR3 is TGTGCCAGCAGTTCGGGACTACTAAACATTCAGTACTTC.

Only one count was recorded for this clone. The rearrangement joins TRBV2 to TRBJ2-6; 7 bases map to TRBD1. Unmatched junction bases numbered 7, after V lost 8 bases and J lost 3 bases. The germline V gene encodes CDR1 SNHLY and CDR2 FYNNEI. The CDR3 runs to 15 residues. CDR3 residues: CASAEGAGGANVLTF. The CDR3 DNA reads as TGTGCCAGCGCCGAGGGGGCGGGTGGGGCCAACGTCCTGACTTTC.

The gene calls are TRBV5-4 and TRBJ1-2, with TRBD1 identical over 9 bases. The CDR3 has 17 amino acids. Germline CDR1 is SGHNT and CDR2 is YYREEE (reference sequence). J lost 1 base, V lost 3 bases, and 10 bases had no gene match. The CDR3 bases are TGTGCCAGCAGCTCGGGACAGGGTATAGGACTTAACTATGGCTACACCTTC. Amino acids: CASSSGQGIGLNYGYTF.

V gene TRBV9 combines with J gene TRBJ2-5, with 10 positions matching TRBD1. The CDR3 runs 16 residues. The germline gives CDR1 SGDLS, CDR2 YYNGEE. V shed 4 bases, J shed 5 bases, and the junction held 11 bases outside the gene matches. In nucleotides, the CDR3 is TGTGCCAGCAGCACCCTCAGGACAGGGGGAGGGGAGACCCAGTACTTC. Translating gives CASSTLRTGGGETQYF.

The J gene is TRBJ1-5, the V gene TRBV5-1; D not certain. Trimming stripped 0 bases from V and 5 bases from J, with 6 bases between. In germline, CDR1 is SGHRS, CDR2 YFSETQ. The CDR3 sequence is 13 residues long. The chain's CDR3 is CASSLDGDQPQHF. The DNA for the CDR3 is TGCGCCAGCAGCTTGGACGGGGATCAGCCCCAGCATTTT.

V and J are TRBV27 and TRBJ2-2, with D perhaps being TRBD1 or TRBD2 (5 bases each). Trimming removed 1 base at V and 5 bases at J, with 14 bases between. Looked up from germline, CDR1 is MNHEY and CDR2 is SMNVEV (reference sequence). The CDR3 totals 16 residues. CDR3 in DNA: TGTGCCAGCAGTTTATTAGCCGGGGCCCGGACCGGGGAGCTGTTTTTT. Translating it yields CASSLLAGARTGELFF.

The chain employs TRBV14 and TRBJ2-3; the match to TRBD2 covers 9 bases. This CDR3 spans 14 amino acids. Germline-derived CDR1 and CDR2 are SGHDN and FVKESK. J gave up 1 base and V 8 bases, and 4 bases lay outside the gene matches. The CDR3 bases are TGTGCCAGCGAGCGGGGGGACCGCACAGATACGCAGTATTTT. It encodes CASERGDRTDTQYF.

This sequence joins TRBV5-5 and TRBJ2-3; TRBD2 agrees at 10 bases. V shed 0 bases, J shed 1 base, and the junction held 2 bases outside the gene matches. The germline CDR1 and CDR2 sequences are SGHKS and YYEKEE (reference sequence). The CDR3 contains 16 residues. CDR3 DNA sequence: TGTGCCAGCAGCTTGGTCACTAGCGGGGGCACAGATACGCAGTATTTT. Amino acid sequence: CASSLVTSGGTDTQYF.

The J gene is TRBJ1-2, the V gene TRBV3-1 (or the pseudogene TRBV3-2); possibly TRBD1 for D (5 bases). Germline CDR1 reads LGHDT; CDR2 reads YNNKEL (reference sequence). The CDR3 contains 16 residues. V lost 5 bases and J lost 0, with 16 bases in between. CDR3 DNA: TGTGCCAGCAGCTGGGCCAGGGCCAAAGCTAACTATGGCTACACCTTC. This gives the protein CASSWARAKANYGYTF.

The rearrangement joins TRBV5-1 to TRBJ2-3; D not resolved. The germline gives CDR1 SGHRS, CDR2 YFSETQ. The CDR3 is made up of 14 amino acids. Trimming left V 0 bases short and J 6 bases short, with 11 bases between. Written as DNA, the CDR3 is TGCGCCAGCAGCTTGGCTACTCCTTCGGATACGCAGTATTTT. Protein sequence: CASSLATPSDTQYF.

The chain is built from TRBV5-1 and TRBJ1-6, with D maybe TRBD1 (6 bases). The CDR3 covers 18 residues. Germline CDR1 SGHRS, CDR2 YFSETQ. The germline V and J ends were trimmed by 3 bases and 5 bases, with 21 bases remaining between them. Here the CDR3 reads CASSSRPRQAVNNSPLHF. The CDR3 DNA follows: TGCGCCAGCAGCTCCCGACCCCGACAGGCGGTTAATAATTCACCCCTCCACTTT.